This is a list of T cell receptor beta chains from one sample in a study of identical twins. MiXCR was run by TCRdb on the 5' RACE reads, yielding one entry per CDR3 protein. This table has roughly 750,000 distinct CDR3 sequences, about 20% appearing once. This sample also appeared in a second study, on T cells expressing NK-cell markers.

The sequenced sample was PBMCs. All receptors come from a woman under 30 in good health. Each CDR3 is given with its conserved first and last residue. The D gene is left open where the match is weak. Clone size, where shown, is once, few, many, or a class for clones that have expanded.

size	J	V	D	DNA	CDR3
few	TRBJ2-2	TRBV6-1	-	TGTGCCAGCAGCTTGATGGACCAGAACACCGGGGAGCTGTTTTTT	CASSLMDQNTGELFF
-	TRBJ2-3	TRBV7-9	-	TGTGCCAGCAGGCCAGGTTTCACAGATACGCAGTATTTT	CASRPGFTDTQYF
-	TRBJ2-4	TRBV11-2	-	TGTGCCAGCAGCTTAAGTGTAGGGGTGAACATTCAGTACTTC	CASSLSVGVNIQYF
-	TRBJ2-3	TRBV30	TRBD1	TGTGCCTGGAGCTGGGACAGGGGCCAAAGGTATTTT	CAWSWDRGQRYF
few	TRBJ1-4	TRBV3-1	-	TGTGCCAGCAGCCCGACGGACAGAGAAAAACTGTTTTTT	CASSPTDREKLFF
once	TRBJ2-3	TRBV6-5	-	TGTGCCAGCAGTTCTGACCCCCCGAGGGAAGATACGCAGTATTTT	CASSSDPPREDTQYF
-	TRBJ2-1	TRBV5-1	-	TGCGCCAGCAGCACCGGACAGTCCAATGAGCAGTTCTTC	CASSTGQSNEQFF
many	TRBJ2-3	TRBV9	-	TGTGCCAGCAGCCCGGCTCGTAGGGATACGCAGTATTTT	CASSPARRDTQYF
few	TRBJ2-2	TRBV13	-	TGTGCCAGCAGCTTCTACGGGGAGCTGTTTTTT	CASSFYGELFF
few	TRBJ2-1	TRBV20-1	-	TGCAGTGCTAGAGGAGGGGTAGTTGAGCAGTTCTTC	CSARGGVVEQFF
-	TRBJ2-3	TRBV20-1	-	TGCAGTGCTCCCAGGCTGGCGGAGGGCACAGATACGCAGTATTTT	CSAPRLAEGTDTQYF
many	TRBJ1-2	TRBV11-2	-	TGTGCCAGCAGCAGCGAAGGGTTTAATGGCTACACCTTC	CASSSEGFNGYTF
-	TRBJ2-3	TRBV12-3/TRBV12-4	-	TGTGCCAGCAGTTTAGCCCAGACAGATACGCAGTATTTT	CASSLAQTDTQYF
many	TRBJ2-2	TRBV10-2	-	TGCGCCAGCAGCGTGGGGGCGGGAAGTACCGGGGAGCTGTTTTTT	CASSVGAGSTGELFF
-	TRBJ2-5	TRBV7-6	-	TGTGCCAGCAGCTCGGATTCGGAGACCCAGTACTTC	CASSSDSETQYF
many	TRBJ1-2	TRBV20-1	TRBD1	TGCAGTGCTCTTCCTGGAGACAGGGCTCTTCGGTATGGCTACACCTTC	CSALPGDRALRYGYTF
few	TRBJ2-7	TRBV6-5	-	TGTGCCAGCCAAACAGGCAGCTACGAGCAGTACTTC	CASQTGSYEQYF
-	TRBJ1-1	TRBV12-3/TRBV12-4	-	TGTGCCAGCAGTCTTTGGGGGGTGGATGAAGCTTTCTTT	CASSLWGVDEAFF
many	TRBJ1-4	TRBV10-3	-	TGTGCCATCAGTGAGTCGGGCGGTTCGAAACAGGAACTGTTTTTT	CAISESGGSKQELFF
-	TRBJ2-5	TRBV5-1	TRBD2	TGCGCCAGCAGCTTGCCGGCGGGGGGAAGGATGGAGACCCAGTACTTC	CASSLPAGGRMETQYF
-	TRBJ2-5	TRBV7-9	-	TGTGCCAGCAGCTTGATCGGGGGCAACCAAGAGACCCAGTACTTC	CASSLIGGNQETQYF
-	TRBJ2-7	TRBV12-3/TRBV12-4	-	TGTGCCAGCAGTTGGGGGAGCGGAGGGGGCGAGCAGTACTTC	CASSWGSGGGEQYF
-	TRBJ2-1	TRBV10-3	-	TGTGCCATCAAGGGCGGGGTTAGAGCAAGTGAGCAGTTCTTC	CAIKGGVRASEQFF
many	TRBJ2-1	TRBV12-3/TRBV12-4	-	TGTGCCAGCAGCTTAGGGACTCAGCAGTTCTTC	CASSLGTQQFF
-	TRBJ1-5	TRBV20-1	-	TGCAGTGCTAGTCGGCAGGGGAGTGAGCCCCAGCATTTT	CSASRQGSEPQHF
few	TRBJ2-2	TRBV12-3/TRBV12-4	TRBD2	TGTGCCAGCACCACTAGCGGGGTGAACACCGGGGAGCTGTTTTTT	CASTTSGVNTGELFF
many	TRBJ2-3	TRBV20-1	-	TGCAGTGCTTCCCGTACAGATACGCAGTATTTT	CSASRTDTQYF
many	TRBJ2-3	TRBV20-1	TRBD2	TGCAGTGCTAGGCCGACTAGCGGGAGGGAAAGGTTCACAGATACGCAGTATTTT	CSARPTSGRERFTDTQYF
-	TRBJ2-5	TRBV10-3	TRBD2	TGTGCCATCAGGATGGGACTAGCGGGAGGTGAGACCCAGTACTTC	CAIRMGLAGGETQYF
-	TRBJ2-7	TRBV12-3/TRBV12-4	-	TGTGCCAGCAGTTTTTCCCTTGGGTCCTACGAGCAGTACTTC	CASSFSLGSYEQYF
few	TRBJ1-1	TRBV20-1	-	TGCAGTGCTAATCCATCCCCGGGTGCTTTCTTT	CSANPSPGAFF
-	TRBJ2-3	TRBV6-1	-	TGTGCCAGCAGCTCCCCGACCCCGGTCGGTACGCAGTATTTT	CASSSPTPVGTQYF
few	TRBJ2-1	TRBV30	TRBD2	TGTGCCTGGCTGAGGACTAGCGATTACAATGAGCAGTTCTTC	CAWLRTSDYNEQFF
-	TRBJ2-2	TRBV11-2	-	TGTGCCAGCAGCTTAGAGGTTTACGGGAGTACGAACGGGGAGCTGTTTTTT	CASSLEVYGSTNGELFF
-	TRBJ2-3	TRBV10-3	-	TGTGCCATCGGGCTTGATACGCAGTATTTT	CAIGLDTQYF
few	TRBJ2-7	TRBV12-3/TRBV12-4	TRBD1	TGTGCCAGCAGTTTAAGGGGGCGCCACGAGCAGTACTTC	CASSLRGRHEQYF
few	TRBJ2-3	TRBV9	-	TGTGCCAGCAGCGTACCCTACACAGATACGCAGTATTTT	CASSVPYTDTQYF
many	TRBJ1-2	TRBV9	TRBD1	TGTGCCAGCACCCCCCAGACAGGGTCCAACTATGGCTACACCTTC	CASTPQTGSNYGYTF
few	TRBJ2-7	TRBV7-9	-	TGTGCCAGCAGCTTCAAACGAGACGAGCAGTACTTC	CASSFKRDEQYF
-	TRBJ2-7	TRBV7-9	-	TGTGCCAGCAGCTCTCGACAGATGTACGAGCAGTACTTC	CASSSRQMYEQYF
-	TRBJ2-7	TRBV7-2	-	TGTGCCAGCAGCTTAGGCGGGAATCCCTACGAGCAGTACTTC	CASSLGGNPYEQYF
-	TRBJ2-1	TRBV9	TRBD1	TGTGCCAGCAGCGTAGTATGGGACAGGGGGCTCCATGAGCAGTTCTTC	CASSVVWDRGLHEQFF
few	TRBJ2-1	TRBV6-1	-	TGTGCCAGCAGTGAAGACGGGGCTCTTGGGCAGTTCTTC	CASSEDGALGQFF
-	TRBJ2-1	TRBV9	-	TGTGCCAGCAGCGCCCTGACAGGAACCTACAATGAGCAGTTCTTC	CASSALTGTYNEQFF
-	TRBJ2-5	TRBV20-1	-	TGCAGTGCTAGAGATATACAGGAGGAGACCCAGTACTTC	CSARDIQEETQYF
-	TRBJ2-1	TRBV10-1	TRBD2	TGCGCCAGCAGTGAGTCGGCTAGCGGGGACAATGAGCAGTTCTTC	CASSESASGDNEQFF
-	TRBJ1-1	TRBV2	-	TGTGCCAGCAGTGCCGGACAGTACACTGAAGCTTTCTTT	CASSAGQYTEAFF
-	TRBJ2-5	TRBV5-1	TRBD2	TGCGCCAGCAGCTTGCCGGGGGGTGAGACCCTGTACTTC	CASSLPGGETLYF
-	TRBJ2-5	TRBV20-1	-	TGCAGTGCTACGGATATGCAAGAGACCCAGTACTTC	CSATDMQETQYF
few	TRBJ2-5	TRBV11-1	TRBD2	TGTGCCAGCAGCTTAACTTTCGGGACTAGCGGGAGATTTGGTGAGACCCAGTACTTC	CASSLTFGTSGRFGETQYF